This T cell receptor (beta chain) was sequenced for a study of shared clonotypes between healthy human individuals. V was clipped by 5 bases and J by 0 bases; unmatched bases: 11. The CDR3 is made up of 17 amino acids. Germline CDR1 and CDR2: LNHDA and SQIVND (reference sequence). The count of this clone is one. Its antigen is as yet unknown. Study-level findings and limits: Non-shared clonotypes displayed generation probabilities falling below those of clonotypes present in all four donors. Some naive CD4 clonotypes, roughly 4.5%, turned up in common across several donors.

CD45RA+ naive and CD45RA-negative memory subsets were separated from CD4+ cells. Sequencing was performed with immunoSEQ multiplex PCR; in TCRdb, only in-frame clones are kept and a portion is missing. Found here are some 2 million clones, around 95% of them singletons; the top ten hold 0.13%. Material: naive CD4+ T cells sorted from blood. Regarding subset: CD45RA+ positively selected. The receptor was derived from a man aged 18 to 29 in good health. This chain links TRBV19 with TRBJ2-3; 7 bases fit TRBD1. CDR3 in amino acids: CASSPGTETFSTDTQYF. The CDR3 DNA reads as TGTGCCAGTAGTCCCGGGACAGAGACTTTTAGCACAGATACGCAGTATTTT.